The 6 T cell receptor beta chains in this list originate from one sample, sequenced in a study of response to subunit inactivated influenza vaccine. TCRdb recomputed calls from the RT-PCR reads with MiXCR, one row per CDR3 protein. The sample shows 630,000 or so distinct CDR3 sequences, about a sixth of them seen only once. The sample in question was PBMCs from blood, obtained roughly 12 days after vaccination. The receptors were gathered from a man in his fifties or sixties who received an inactivated influenza vaccine.

This clonotype was seen just once. This rearrangement joins TRBV7-6 to TRBJ2-1, with D maybe TRBD1 (5 bases). The CDR3 sequence is 15 residues long. Trimming removed 4 bases from V and 8 bases from J, with 18 bases in between. Germline-derived CDR1 and CDR2 are SGHVS and FNYEAQ. CDR3 in DNA: TGTGCCAGCAGCTCTTCCAGGGTAGAACGGGATGAGCAGTTCTTC. Translated, it gives CASSSSRVERDEQFF. Variable domain in full (rest from reference TRBV7-6 and TRBJ2-1): GAGVSQSPRYKVTKRGQDVALRCDPISGHVSLYWYRQALGQGPEFLTYFNYEAQQDKSGLPNDRFSAERPEGSISTLTIQRTEQRDSAMYRCASSSSRVERDEQFFGPGTRLTVL.

This sequence joins TRBV29-1 and TRBJ2-7; 10 nucleotides agree with TRBD2. Germline V CDR1 and CDR2: SQVTM, ANQGSEA. The CDR3 runs to 15 residues. The junction had 10 bases not matched to a gene; V was cut back by 2 bases and J by 6 bases. The chain's CDR3 is CSVETRASGSGEQYF. CDR3 sequence (DNA): TGCAGCGTTGAAACGAGGGCTAGCGGGAGTGGCGAGCAGTACTTC.

This clonotype was found a few times. This chain uses TRBV5-4 with TRBJ2-5; the D is unclear. The ends were cut back, 0 bases at V and 3 bases at J, with 6 bases in the middle. Germline values: CDR1 SGHNT, CDR2 YYREEE (reference sequence). The CDR3 sequence is 13 residues long. The DNA of the CDR3 is TGTGCCAGCAGCTTGGATTCGGAAGAGACCCAGTACTTC. It is translated as CASSLDSEETQYF.

The table lists this clonotype with many counts. This chain links TRBV19 with TRBJ2-2; 11 bases match TRBD2. Trimming took 5 bases from V and 7 from J; bases not matched to a gene: 9. Germline CDR1 LNHDA, CDR2 SQIVND (reference sequence). The CDR3 covers 16 residues. DNA for the CDR3: TGTGCCAGTAGTCCTGGGACTAGCGGTCAGGGCGGGGAGCTGTTTTTT. It translates to CASSPGTSGQGGELFF. Drawing the rest from reference TRBV19 and TRBJ2-2, the complete variable domain is DGGITQSPKYLFRKEGQNVTLSCEQNLNHDAMYWYRQDPGQGLRLIYYSQIVNDFQKGDIAEGYSVSREKKESFPLTVTSAQKNPTAFYLCASSPGTSGQGGELFFGEGSRLTVL.

This clonotype appeared a few times. CDR3: CSADRVPYNEQFF. For the CDR3, the DNA is TGCAGTGCCGACAGGGTCCCCTACAATGAGCAGTTCTTC. The V and J genes are TRBV20-1 and TRBJ2-1; 7 bases align to TRBD1. The germline V gene encodes CDR1 DFQATT and CDR2 SNEGSKA (reference sequence). Trimming removed 6 bases from V and 2 bases from J; junction bases left unmatched: 4. The CDR3 runs 13 residues.

Ten or more counts support this clonotype. The gene calls are TRBV5-1 and TRBJ1-6; 9 nucleotides align to TRBD1. Germline V CDR1 and CDR2: SGHRS, YFSETQ. This CDR3 contains 15 residues. Trimming at V came to 4 bases and at J to 6 bases, leaving 5 bases not matched to a gene. CDR3 loop: CASSGSTGGNSPLHF. CDR3 DNA: TGCGCCAGCAGCGGATCGACAGGGGGTAATTCACCCCTCCACTTT.